This TCR beta chain was obtained from a study of blood T cell repertoires in COVID-19. At the level of the study: Italy, Spain and the United States were the sources of the convalescent and acute COVID-19 samples. The cDNA or gDNA used as material had been derived from T cells, B-cell-depleted T cells, or PBMCs.

The CDR3 consists of 15 residues. How the authors handled the data: Estimated nucleated cell counts came from reference gene primer amplification. Assay used: immunoSEQ multiplex PCR; TCRdb lists only in-frame clones, some missing. V and J calls and clone size are those listed in that table; D and trimming were worked out from the DNA. The sample consists of roughly 350,000 clones, roughly 85% of them appearing once. The rearrangement uses TRBV21-1 and TRBJ1-1. TRBV21-1 is annotated as a pseudogene. The source of this sequence is a woman aged 18-29 years with acute or convalescent COVID-19. The sample consisted of peripheral blood. CDR3 coding DNA: TGTGCCAGCACCTCACTACAGCGCCTGGGGGGTTACGCTTTCTTT. This codes for CASTSLQRLGGYAFF.